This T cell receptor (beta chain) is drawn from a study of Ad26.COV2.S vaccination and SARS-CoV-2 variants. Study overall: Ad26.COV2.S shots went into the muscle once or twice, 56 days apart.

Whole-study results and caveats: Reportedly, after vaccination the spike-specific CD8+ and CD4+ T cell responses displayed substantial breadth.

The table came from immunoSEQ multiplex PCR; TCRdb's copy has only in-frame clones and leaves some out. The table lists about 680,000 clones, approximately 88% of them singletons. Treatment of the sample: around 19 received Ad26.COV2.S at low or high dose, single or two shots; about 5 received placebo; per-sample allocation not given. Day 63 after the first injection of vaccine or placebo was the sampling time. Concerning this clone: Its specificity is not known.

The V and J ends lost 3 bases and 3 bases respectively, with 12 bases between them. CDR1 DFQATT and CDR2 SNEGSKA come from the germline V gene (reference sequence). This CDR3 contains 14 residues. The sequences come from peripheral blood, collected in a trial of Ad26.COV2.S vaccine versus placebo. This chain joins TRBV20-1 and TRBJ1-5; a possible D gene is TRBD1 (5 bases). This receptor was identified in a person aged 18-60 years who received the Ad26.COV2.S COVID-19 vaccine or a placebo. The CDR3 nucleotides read TGCAGTGCTAGTAGTACAGGTTACAATCAGCCCCAGCATTTT. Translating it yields CSASSTGYNQPQHF.